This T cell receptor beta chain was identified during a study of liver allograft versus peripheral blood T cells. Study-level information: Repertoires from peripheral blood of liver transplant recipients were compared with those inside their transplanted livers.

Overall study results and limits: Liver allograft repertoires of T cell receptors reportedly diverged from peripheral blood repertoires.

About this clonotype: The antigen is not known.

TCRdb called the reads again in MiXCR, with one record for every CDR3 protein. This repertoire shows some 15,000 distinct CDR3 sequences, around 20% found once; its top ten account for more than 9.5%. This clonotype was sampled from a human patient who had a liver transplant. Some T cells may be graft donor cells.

CDR3 nucleotide sequence: TGTGCCAGCAGCCCCAGGGGGAGCTCCTACGAGCAGTACTTC. Translating it yields CASSPRGSSYEQYF. The chain employs TRBV7-2 and TRBJ2-7, with 7 nucleotides matching TRBD1. Germline CDR1 reads SGHTA; CDR2 reads FQGNSA. Germline trimming cut 5 bases from V and 0 bases from J; bases unmatched to any gene: 4. This CDR3 contains 14 residues. The full variable domain, its missing parts supplied by reference TRBV7-2 and TRBJ2-7, is GAGVSQSPSNKVTEKGKDVELRCDPISGHTALYWYRQSLGQGLEFLIYFQGNSAPDKSGLPSDRFSAERTGGSVSTLTIQRTQQEDSAVYLCASSPRGSSYEQYFGPGTRLTVT.